The entry below describes one T cell receptor (beta chain). These data are taken from a study of glioma-infiltrating T cells after dendritic cell vaccination. V lost 3 bases and J lost 4; bases outside the gene matches: 7. This CDR3 has 16 amino acids. Germline V gives CDR1 LNHDA, CDR2 SQIVND (reference sequence). Time point denoted: after dendritic cell vaccination, including at tumor progression/relapse. The repertoire was sequenced with immunoSEQ multiplex PCR; TCRdb's copy has only in-frame clones and lacks some. The sample lists some 90,000 clones, roughly 77% seen once, with approximately 2.1% in the top ten.

This receptor was obtained from a human donor with glioblastoma. The source material was blood, sampled after dendritic cell vaccination. This chain uses TRBV19 with TRBJ1-5; the match to TRBD1 covers 9 bases. In DNA form, the CDR3 reads TGTGCCAGTAGTATTAAGTGGGGGACAGGGAATCAGCCCCAGCATTTT. Encoded protein: CASSIKWGTGNQPQHF.